Listed below are T cell receptor beta chains from one sample, sequenced in a study of siplizumab effects on memory and regulatory T cells. Sequencing used immunoSEQ multiplex PCR; TCRdb keeps in-frame clones, though not all of them. The table records 70,000 or so clones, 75% to 95% of them present only once. The sample comprised CD8+ T cells sorted from blood. These receptor sequences come from a human donor in good health. CDR3s include the opening cysteine and the closing phenylalanine or tryptophan. A D gene is named only where the DNA matches it firmly. Clone size appears in some rows only: once, few, many, or a class for an expanded clone.

j_gene	v_gene	d_gene	abundance	CDR3aa	CDR3nt
TRBJ1-5	TRBV7-9	-	-	CASSLGDQPQHF	TGTGCCAGCAGTCTGGGTGATCAGCCCCAGCATTTT
TRBJ1-1	TRBV5-6	-	-	CASSWEGTEAFF	TGTGCCAGCAGCTGGGAGGGCACTGAAGCTTTCTTT
TRBJ2-2	TRBV27	-	-	CASSPFGDGELFF	TGTGCCAGCAGCCCTTTCGGAGACGGGGAGCTGTTTTTT
TRBJ1-3	TRBV6-1	-	-	CASSEGSSGVGNTIYF	TGTGCCAGCAGTGAGGGGAGTTCCGGAGTTGGAAACACCATATATTTT
TRBJ2-6	TRBV4-1	-	-	CASSQVGPGATVSGANVLTF	TGCGCCAGCAGCCAAGTAGGGCCAGGGGCGACCGTCTCTGGGGCCAACGTCCTGACTTTC
TRBJ1-5	TRBV19	TRBD1	once	CASSRTGGRYSNQPQHF	TGTGCCAGTAGCCGGACAGGGGGCCGTTATAGCAATCAGCCCCAGCATTTT
TRBJ2-7	TRBV5-4	-	-	CASSSGHPYEQYF	TGTGCCAGCAGCTCAGGACACCCATACGAGCAGTACTTC
TRBJ2-7	TRBV6-5	-	-	CASSYSGIYEQYF	TGTGCCAGCAGTTACTCGGGGATCTACGAGCAGTACTTC
TRBJ2-7	TRBV5-1	-	-	CASSLARDGPYEQYF	TGCGCCAGCAGCTTGGCGCGAGACGGGCCCTACGAGCAGTACTTC
TRBJ2-3	TRBV10-3	-	-	CAILTASTDTQYF	TGTGCCATCTTAACAGCTAGCACAGATACGCAGTATTTT
TRBJ2-3	TRBV4-1	-	-	CASSQEAPRGSSGTSTDTQYF	TGCGCCAGCAGCCAAGAGGCCCCCCGGGGATCGAGCGGAACTAGCACAGATACGCAGTATTTT
TRBJ2-5	TRBV18	TRBD2	-	CASSPMGLAGVDAATQYF	TGTGCCAGCTCACCAATGGGACTAGCGGGAGTTGACGCCGCGACCCAGTACTTC
TRBJ1-3	TRBV7-9	-	-	CASSPPAGDTIYF	TGTGCCAGCAGCCCGCCGGCGGGTGACACCATATATTTT
TRBJ2-2	TRBV6-6	-	-	CASRWTNPNTGELFF	TGTGCCAGCAGGTGGACAAACCCGAACACCGGGGAGCTGTTTTTT
TRBJ1-1	TRBV29-1	TRBD1	-	CSALGQGGRNTEAFF	TGCAGCGCCCTCGGACAGGGTGGAAGGAACACTGAAGCTTTCTTT
TRBJ2-3	TRBV7-9	-	-	CASSFGQRDFTDTQYF	TGTGCCAGCAGCTTTGGACAACGGGACTTCACAGATACGCAGTATTTT
TRBJ2-1	TRBV19	TRBD2	-	CASSISSGRTSSYNEQFF	TGTGCCAGTAGTATTTCTAGCGGGAGGACGAGCTCCTACAATGAGCAGTTCTTC
TRBJ1-6	TRBV7-9	TRBD1	-	CASSNRDRENSPLHF	TGTGCCAGCAGCAACCGGGACAGGGAGAATTCACCCCTCCACTTT
TRBJ1-5	TRBV6-5	-	-	CASSYRRDQPQHF	TGTGCCAGCAGTTACAGAAGGGACCAGCCCCAGCATTTT
TRBJ1-1	TRBV2	-	-	CASVGSGTWEAFF	TGTGCCAGCGTCGGGAGTGGGACTTGGGAAGCTTTCTTT
TRBJ2-1	TRBV6-1	-	-	CASTGDEQFF	TGTGCCAGCACGGGGGATGAGCAGTTCTTC
TRBJ2-7	TRBV2	TRBD1	-	CASSEAPGTGLYEQYF	TGTGCCAGCAGTGAAGCGCCCGGGACAGGGTTGTACGAGCAGTACTTC
TRBJ2-7	TRBV6-1	TRBD1	-	CASAMGQGEGHEQYF	TGTGCCAGCGCAATGGGACAGGGGGAAGGCCACGAGCAGTACTTC
TRBJ1-2	TRBV11-2	-	many	CASSLTGPYGYTF	TGTGCCAGCAGCTTAACAGGGCCCTATGGCTACACCTTC
TRBJ1-1	TRBV7-6	-	-	CASSRTLNTEAFF	TGTGCCAGCAGTAGAACCCTGAACACTGAAGCTTTCTTT
TRBJ1-5	TRBV18	-	-	CASSQGPSWESNQPQHF	TGTGCCAGCTCACAGGGGCCCAGTTGGGAAAGCAATCAGCCCCAGCATTTT
TRBJ2-1	TRBV7-6	TRBD1	-	CASSLGQGGLLVSYNEQFF	TGTGCCAGCAGCCTTGGACAGGGGGGGTTATTAGTCTCTTACAATGAGCAGTTCTTC
TRBJ1-3	TRBV6-6	-	-	CASSNLTPKGNTIYF	TGTGCCAGCAGTAACCTCACCCCAAAAGGAAACACCATATATTTT
TRBJ2-1	TRBV27	-	-	CASSLTGLSSYNEQFF	TGTGCCAGCAGCCTTACAGGGCTGAGCTCCTACAATGAGCAGTTCTTC
TRBJ2-6	TRBV19	-	-	CASSIGDSGANVLTF	TGTGCCAGTAGTATAGGGGACTCTGGGGCCAACGTCCTGACTTTC
TRBJ1-3	TRBV7-8	-	-	CASSYLPTPGNTIYF	TGTGCCAGCAGCTACCTTCCTACACCTGGAAACACCATATATTTT
TRBJ2-3	TRBV19	TRBD2	-	CASSNGLAGTDTQYF	TGTGCCAGTAGTAACGGACTAGCGGGAACGGATACGCAGTATTTT
TRBJ1-1	TRBV27	-	-	CASNYLGQGRNTEAFF	TGTGCCAGCAACTACCTGGGACAAGGAAGAAACACTGAAGCTTTCTTT
TRBJ1-2	TRBV7-6	-	-	CASSVTAGGAGGYTF	TGTGCCAGCAGCGTTACAGCCGGGGGCGCCGGCGGCTACACCTTC
TRBJ2-7	TRBV15	TRBD2	-	CATSPLTSGYEQYF	TGTGCCACCAGCCCTCTGACTAGCGGATACGAGCAGTACTTC
TRBJ2-7	TRBV27	-	once	CASSLIGSRYEQYF	TGTGCCAGCAGTTTAATCGGTAGCAGATACGAGCAGTACTTC
TRBJ2-7	TRBV16	-	-	CASSQSGARQYF	TGTGCCAGCAGCCAGTCCGGAGCGAGGCAGTACTTC
TRBJ1-6	TRBV23-1	-	-	CASPGLISPLHF	TGCGCCAGCCCAGGGCTAATTTCACCCCTCCACTTT
TRBJ1-2	TRBV5-4	TRBD1	-	CASSLGDSHYGYTF	TGTGCCAGCAGCTTGGGGGACAGTCACTATGGCTACACCTTC
TRBJ1-2	TRBV19	-	-	CASSIQAYGYTF	TGTGCCAGTAGTATACAAGCCTATGGCTACACCTTC
TRBJ2-1	TRBV27	-	-	CASWMGNEQFF	TGTGCCTCCTGGATGGGGAATGAGCAGTTCTTC
TRBJ1-2	TRBV10-2	-	-	CASSESEGSGYTF	TGCGCCAGCAGTGAGTCGGAGGGGTCGGGCTACACCTTC
TRBJ1-2	TRBV6-5	-	-	CASSYDGRGYTF	TGTGCCAGCAGTTACGACGGACGTGGCTACACCTTC
TRBJ2-1	TRBV5-1	-	-	CASSSAGTGAHEQFF	TGCGCCAGCTCCTCCGCCGGGACTGGGGCCCATGAGCAGTTCTTC
TRBJ1-2	TRBV5-1	TRBD1	-	CASSFGPIRTGGNGYTF	TGCGCCAGCAGCTTCGGCCCTATACGGACAGGGGGCAATGGCTACACCTTC
TRBJ2-1	TRBV19	-	-	CASSRNLRPEEFF	TGTGCCAGTAGTCGGAACCTCCGGCCGGAGGAGTTCTTC